These 4 T cell receptor beta chains came from one sample sequenced in a study of blood T cell repertoires in COVID-19. The method was immunoSEQ multiplex PCR; TCRdb's version includes in-frame clones alone and lacks a portion of them. The data contain a few hundred thousand clones, approximately 86% of them seen just once; the ten biggest clones take up under 2%. The sample taken for sequencing was peripheral blood. The receptor source for this set is a man in his thirties or forties with active or convalescent COVID-19.

J is TRBJ1-1 and V is TRBV2; 7 bases match TRBD1. The CDR3 loop spans 13 amino acids. CDR1 is SNHLY and CDR2 is FYNNEI in the germline V gene. Unmatched junction bases numbered 7, after V lost 6 bases and J lost 6 bases. This CDR3 is CASRLTGLAEAFF. Written as DNA, the CDR3 is TGTGCCAGCAGGTTGACAGGGCTGGCTGAAGCTTTCTTT. Full variable domain (missing parts from reference TRBV2 and TRBJ1-1): EPEVTQTPSHQVTQMGQEVILRCVPISNHLYFYWYRQILGQKVEFLVSFYNNEISEKSEIFDDQFSVERPDGSNFTLKIRSTKLEDSAMYFCASRLTGLAEAFFGQGTRLTVV.

This chain connects TRBV5-8 to TRBJ1-6; a weak D match, TRBD1 (5 bases). Trimming shortened V by 1 base and J by 0 bases, and 17 bases separated the two germline ends. Germline values: CDR1 SGHTS, CDR2 YDEGEE. The CDR3 spans 19 residues. CDR3 coding DNA: TGTGCCAGCAGCTTGCGTGGGTCAGGGCATTACTCCTATAATTCACCCCTCCACTTT. Residues: CASSLRGSGHYSYNSPLHF.

V gene TRBV6-1 combines with J gene TRBJ2-3; no reliable D call. The CDR3 has 13 amino acids. Germline V gene lookup returns CDR1 MNHNS and CDR2 SASEGT. Deletions cut 2 bases from V and 8 bases from J, with 11 bases between. CDR3 bases: TGTGCCAGCAGTGAATTGGTAGGCGGTACGCAGTATTTT. Amino acids: CASSELVGGTQYF.

As concerns this clone: Germline and junction disagree at one end, which may indicate a read error. V gene TRBV4-1 combines with J gene TRBJ1-1; tentatively, D is TRBD1 (5 bases). The CDR3 covers 17 residues. In germline, CDR1 is MGHRA, CDR2 YSYEKL. CDR3 sequence: CATSSQGRTGTITEAFF. The CDR3 nucleotides read TGCGCCACCAGCAGCCAAGGGCGTACAGGTACGATCACTGAAGCTTTCTTT.